This T cell receptor beta chain was recorded in a study of shared clonotypes between healthy human individuals. The CDR3 extends over 16 amino acids. The donors, healthy adults who were HIV-negative, had experienced no recent acute infections or vaccinations. From CD4+ cells came CD45RA+ naive and CD45RA-negative memory subsets. The data were produced by immunoSEQ multiplex PCR, yet TCRdb's version contains in-frame clones alone and is incomplete. The sample carries some 2.4 million clones, 93% recorded once. V and J are TRBV12-1 and TRBJ2-5; the table's D call, TRBD2, has no DNA check behind it. TRBV12-1 is marked as a pseudogene. This sequence was found in a man between 18 and 35 years old in good health. Some clones in this sample may be carry-over from other donors' samples. The sample consisted of naive CD4+ T cells from PBMCs. Subset meaning: CD45RA+ positively selected. The CDR3 region has the DNA TGTGCCAGCAGCTTTGGTCTAGCGGCCTTGGGGGAGACCCAGTACTTC. Translation gives CASSFGLAALGETQYF.